This TCR beta chain was retrieved from a study of cytomegalovirus exposure and HLA in healthy donors. The PCR employed 60 Vbeta primers together with 13 Jbeta primers. Generated by immunoSEQ multiplex PCR, the TCRdb table keeps only in-frame clones and is missing some. The repertoire holds around 150,000 clones, with 60% to 80% as singletons. With respect to this clone: What it binds is not known.

Findings and limits, study-wide: Highly shared variants forming one cluster were likely a sequencing artifact. A missense DCLRE1C variant was associated with V- and J-gene trimming of TCR beta chains in a later analysis, and an independent cohort replicated the association.

Sequencing was performed on PBMCs. This sequence originates from a man aged 25-40 years in good health and CMV-seronegative.

The CDR3: CASSLWTRTGSFYGYTF. CDR3 bases: TGTGCCAGCAGTTTATGGACACGGACAGGGAGTTTCTATGGCTACACCTTC. The gene calls are TRBV28 and TRBJ1-2; 8 nucleotides align to TRBD1. The CDR3 runs 17 residues. Losses at the gene ends were 0 bases for V and 4 bases for J; bases not matched to a gene: 10. The germline V gene has CDR1 MDHEN and CDR2 SYDVKM.